This T cell receptor delta chain appears in the sequencing data of a study of gamma-delta chains in newborns, infants, children. Looking at the study overall: Microbial exposure reportedly drives polyclonal innate γδ T cell expansion after birth.

TCRdb reanalysed the reads with CATT. This sample has thousands of delta-chain clones; approximately 35% occur once, and the top ten carry more than 13%. This CDR3 region has 23 residues. CDR1 and CDR2 from the germline V gene are TSWWSYY and QGS. V shed 4 bases, J shed 0 bases, and the junction held 23 bases outside the gene matches. The chain couples TRDV1 to TRDJ1, with 13 positions matching TRDD3. The clonotype comes from a child who received the measles vaccine. Sequencing used blood. The CDR3 DNA sequence: TGTGCTCTTGGGGTCTTTGACACTTCCCCTACTGGGGGATACGCGGCGGACACCGATAAACTCATCTTT. Translated: CALGVFDTSPTGGYAADTDKLIF.